This TCR beta chain was sequenced in a study of cytotoxic CD8 clonotypes in ibrutinib-treated CLL. Looking at the study overall: Response samples were taken after a median of approximately 12 months on treatment, range 6 to 36. Among the samples, the mean was about 250,000 productive templates and some 94,000 productive rearrangements.

Assay: immunoSEQ multiplex PCR; the TCRdb copy retains only in-frame clones and omits some. In the table there are fewer than 35,000 clones, around 63% of which are singletons. TCR beta library input comprised roughly 1.9 micrograms of genomic DNA from cryopreserved PBMCs. Worth noting for this clone: Its specificity is unknown.

Study-wide points: Contraction or stability on treatment was seen for public clonotypes, which were uncommon.

Trimming shortened V by 1 base and J by 6 bases, and 13 bases separated the two germline ends. This CDR3 region has 14 residues. From germline, CDR1 is LGHNA and CDR2 YNFKEQ. This receptor was taken from a human donor with chronic lymphocytic leukemia. The material sequenced was PBMCs, taken after 24 months of ibrutinib treatment. V gene TRBV4-2 combines with J gene TRBJ2-7, with D perhaps TRBD1 (5 bases). CDR3 protein: CASSQGPQGGEQYF. DNA of the CDR3: TGTGCCAGCAGCCAAGGGCCCCAGGGCGGCGAGCAGTACTTC.